The present T cell receptor (beta chain) was sequenced within a study of blood T cell repertoires in COVID-19. Whole-study context: From the United States, Italy and Spain came samples of acute and convalescent COVID-19.

As processed by the authors: Estimation of nucleated cell counts relied on the amplification of reference gene primers. This table comes from immunoSEQ multiplex PCR, and its TCRdb copy is limited to in-frame clones, with some not included. V and J calls and clone size are those listed in that table; D and trimming were worked out from the DNA. The data show tens of thousands of clones, with 82% seen just once and 15% to 20% held by the top ten. Trimming cost V 4 bases and J 0 bases; bases outside gene matches: 3. The CDR3 spans 16 residues. CDR1 SGHTA and CDR2 FQGNSA come from the germline V gene. This clonotype was sampled from a man at least 80 years old with active COVID-19. The chain has TRBV7-2 and TRBJ2-2; 9 bases align to TRBD2. Sequenced input: peripheral blood. The CDR3 spells CASSYLAGTNTGELFF. The CDR3 nucleotides read TGTGCCAGCAGCTATCTAGCGGGGACGAACACCGGGGAGCTGTTTTTT. The full variable domain, in which reference TRBV7-2 and TRBJ2-2 provide the parts outside the CDR3, is GAGVSQSPSNKVTEKGKDVELRCDPISGHTALYWYRQSLGQGLEFLIYFQGNSAPDKSGLPSDRFSAERTGGSVSTLTIQRTQQEDSAVYLCASSYLAGTNTGELFFGEGSRLTVL.